This T cell receptor (beta chain) is drawn from a study of long-term antiretroviral therapy in people with HIV. The run of the v3.0 immunoSEQ assay was at survey level. Sequencing was performed with immunoSEQ multiplex PCR; in TCRdb, only in-frame clones are kept and a portion is missing. Of 25,000 to 30,000 clones in the sample, roughly 80% were seen once. Study-wide results and limits: Despite increasing after ART, diversity remained lower than that of transplant donor controls.

The germline gives CDR1 ENHRY, CDR2 SYGVKD. This CDR3 is built from 14 residues. Trimming stripped 4 bases from V and 0 bases from J, with 7 bases between. About this clone itself: What it binds is not known.

This sequence originates from a man younger than 30 with HIV. The chain uses TRBV10-3 and TRBJ1-5, with a tentative D call TRBD1 (5 bases). The material sequenced was unsorted PBMCs, taken 0.8 years before starting antiretroviral therapy. The CDR3: CAISVDSSNQPQHF. CDR3 nucleotide sequence: TGTGCCATCAGTGTTGACAGTAGCAATCAGCCCCAGCATTTT.